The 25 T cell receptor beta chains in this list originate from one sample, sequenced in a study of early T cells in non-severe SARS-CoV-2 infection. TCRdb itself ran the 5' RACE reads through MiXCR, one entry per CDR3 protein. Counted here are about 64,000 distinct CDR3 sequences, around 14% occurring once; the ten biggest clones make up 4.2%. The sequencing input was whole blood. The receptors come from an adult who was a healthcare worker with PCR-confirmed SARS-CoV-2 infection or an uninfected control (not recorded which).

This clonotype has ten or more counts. CDR3 DNA: TGTGCCAGCAGTGAAAAGCCGGGACAGCCTGTCAATGAGCAGTTCTTC. Amino acid sequence: CASSEKPGQPVNEQFF. The chain couples TRBV2 to TRBJ2-1; TRBD1 matches at 7 bases. Germline V CDR1 and CDR2: SNHLY, FYNNEI. The CDR3 extends over 16 amino acids. V dropped 2 bases and J dropped 6; count of bases not matched to a gene: 10.

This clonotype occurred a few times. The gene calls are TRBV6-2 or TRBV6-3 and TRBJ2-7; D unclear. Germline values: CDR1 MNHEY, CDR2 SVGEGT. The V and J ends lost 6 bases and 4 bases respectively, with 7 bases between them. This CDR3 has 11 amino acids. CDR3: CASSRSYEQYF. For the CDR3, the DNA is TGTGCCAGCAGCAGATCTTACGAGCAGTACTTC.

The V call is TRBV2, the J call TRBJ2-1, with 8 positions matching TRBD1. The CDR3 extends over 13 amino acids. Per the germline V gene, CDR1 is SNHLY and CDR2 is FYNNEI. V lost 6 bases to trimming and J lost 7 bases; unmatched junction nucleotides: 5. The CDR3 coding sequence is TGTGCCAGCAGCCCGGACAGGGTAAATGAGCAGTTCTTC. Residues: CASSPDRVNEQFF.

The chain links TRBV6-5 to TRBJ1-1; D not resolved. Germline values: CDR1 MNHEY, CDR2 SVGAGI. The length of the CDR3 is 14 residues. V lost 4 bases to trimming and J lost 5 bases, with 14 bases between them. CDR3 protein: CASSSPLTQTEAFF. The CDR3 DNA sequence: TGTGCCAGCAGTTCTCCTCTGACGCAAACTGAAGCTTTCTTT.

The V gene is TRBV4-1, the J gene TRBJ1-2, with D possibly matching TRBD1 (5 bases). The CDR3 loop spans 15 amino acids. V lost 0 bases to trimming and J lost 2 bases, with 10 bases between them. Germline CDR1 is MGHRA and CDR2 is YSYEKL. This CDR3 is CASSQDLPGNYGYTF. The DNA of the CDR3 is TGCGCCAGCAGCCAAGATCTCCCAGGGAACTATGGCTACACCTTC.

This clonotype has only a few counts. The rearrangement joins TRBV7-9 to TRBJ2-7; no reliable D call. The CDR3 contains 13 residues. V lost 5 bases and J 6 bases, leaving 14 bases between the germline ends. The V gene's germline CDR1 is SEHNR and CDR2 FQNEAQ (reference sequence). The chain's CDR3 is CASSPRTPSEQYF. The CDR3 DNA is TGTGCCAGCAGCCCCCGAACACCCTCCGAGCAGTACTTC.

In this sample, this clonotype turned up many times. CDR3 region: CASSFNPPSGGYNEQFF. DNA for the CDR3: TGTGCCAGCAGCTTTAACCCACCTAGCGGGGGGTACAATGAGCAGTTCTTC. This chain connects TRBV7-2 to TRBJ2-1, with 11 bases lining up with TRBD2. The germline gives CDR1 SGHTA, CDR2 FQGNSA. V lost 3 bases to trimming and J lost 4 bases; unmatched junction nucleotides: 8. This CDR3 comprises 17 residues.

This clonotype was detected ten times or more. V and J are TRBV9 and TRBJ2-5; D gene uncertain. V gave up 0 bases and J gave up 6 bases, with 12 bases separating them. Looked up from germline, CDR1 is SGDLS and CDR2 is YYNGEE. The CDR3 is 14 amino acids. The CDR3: CASSVGSRAQTQYF. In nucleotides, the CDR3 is TGTGCCAGCAGCGTAGGGTCTCGGGCGCAGACCCAGTACTTC.

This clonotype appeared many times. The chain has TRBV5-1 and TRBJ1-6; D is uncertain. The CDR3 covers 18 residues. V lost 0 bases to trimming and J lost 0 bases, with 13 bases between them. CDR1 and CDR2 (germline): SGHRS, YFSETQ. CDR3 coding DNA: TGCGCCAGCAGCTTGGAGGGCACCATGAGCTCCTATAATTCACCCCTCCACTTT. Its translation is CASSLEGTMSSYNSPLHF.

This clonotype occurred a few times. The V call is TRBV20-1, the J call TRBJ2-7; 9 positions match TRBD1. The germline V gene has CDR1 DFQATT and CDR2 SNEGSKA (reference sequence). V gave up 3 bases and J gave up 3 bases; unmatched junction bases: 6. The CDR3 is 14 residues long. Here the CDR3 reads CSARTGGKNYEQYF. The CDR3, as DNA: TGCAGTGCTAGGACAGGGGGTAAGAACTACGAGCAGTACTTC.

The CDR3 is CASSLTGGGQPQHF. The DNA of the CDR3 is TGTGCCAGCAGCTTAACAGGGGGCGGACAGCCCCAGCATTTT. The chain carries TRBV7-9 and TRBJ1-5; 9 nucleotides match TRBD1. This CDR3 is built from 14 residues. The V gene end was trimmed by 2 bases and the J gene end by 7 bases; junction bases not matched to a gene: 3. The V gene's germline CDR1 is SEHNR and CDR2 FQNEAQ (reference sequence).

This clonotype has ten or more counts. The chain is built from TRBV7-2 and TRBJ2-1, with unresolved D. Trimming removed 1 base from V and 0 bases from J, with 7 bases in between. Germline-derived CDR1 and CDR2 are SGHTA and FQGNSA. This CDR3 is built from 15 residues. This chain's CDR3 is CASSLVWSSYNEQFF. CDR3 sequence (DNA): TGTGCCAGCAGCTTAGTGTGGAGCTCCTACAATGAGCAGTTCTTC. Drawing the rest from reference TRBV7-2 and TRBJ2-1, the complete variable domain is GAGVSQSPSNKVTEKGKDVELRCDPISGHTALYWYRQSLGQGLEFLIYFQGNSAPDKSGLPSDRFSAERTGGSVSTLTIQRTQQEDSAVYLCASSLVWSSYNEQFFGPGTRLTVL.

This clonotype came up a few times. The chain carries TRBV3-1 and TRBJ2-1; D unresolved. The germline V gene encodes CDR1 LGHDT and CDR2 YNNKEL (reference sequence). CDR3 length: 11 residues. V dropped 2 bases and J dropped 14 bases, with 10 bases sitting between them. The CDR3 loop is CASSQTQYKFF. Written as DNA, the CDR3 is TGTGCCAGCAGCCAAACCCAGTATAAGTTCTTC.

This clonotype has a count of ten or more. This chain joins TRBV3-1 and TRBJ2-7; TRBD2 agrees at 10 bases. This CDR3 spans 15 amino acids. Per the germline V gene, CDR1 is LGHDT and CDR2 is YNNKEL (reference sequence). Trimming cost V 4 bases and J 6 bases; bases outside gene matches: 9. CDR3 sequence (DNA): TGTGCCAGCAGCCCTCGTCTAGCGGGGGAGGGCGAGCAGTACTTC. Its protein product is CASSPRLAGEGEQYF.

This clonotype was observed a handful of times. CDR3 in DNA: TGTGCCAGCAGCCCGACAGGGATTGAAAAACTGTTTTTT. Protein sequence: CASSPTGIEKLFF. The genes are TRBV2 and TRBJ1-4; 7 nucleotides align to TRBD1. The germline CDR1 and CDR2 sequences are SNHLY and FYNNEI. The CDR3 has 13 residues. Losses at the gene ends were 6 bases for V and 7 bases for J; bases not matched to a gene: 5.

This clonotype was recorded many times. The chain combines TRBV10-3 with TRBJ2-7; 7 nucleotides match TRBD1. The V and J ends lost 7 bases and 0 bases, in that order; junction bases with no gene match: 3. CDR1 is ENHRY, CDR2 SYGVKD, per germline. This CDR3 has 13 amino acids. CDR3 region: CAIKGTDSYEQYF. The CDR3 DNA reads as TGTGCCATCAAGGGGACAGACTCCTACGAGCAGTACTTC.

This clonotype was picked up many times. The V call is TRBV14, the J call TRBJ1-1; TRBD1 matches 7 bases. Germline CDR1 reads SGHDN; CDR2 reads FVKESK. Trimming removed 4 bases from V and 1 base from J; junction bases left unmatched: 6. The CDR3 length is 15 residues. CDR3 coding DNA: TGTGCCAGCAGCCCGGTCAGGGGGGAGAACACTGAAGCTTTCTTT. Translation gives CASSPVRGENTEAFF.

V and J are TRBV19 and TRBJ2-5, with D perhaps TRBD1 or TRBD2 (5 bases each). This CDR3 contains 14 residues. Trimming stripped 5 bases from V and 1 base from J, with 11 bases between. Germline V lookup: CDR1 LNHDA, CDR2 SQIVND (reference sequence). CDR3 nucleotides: TGTGCCAGTAGTGAGGGACGGCCCCAAGAGACCCAGTACTTC. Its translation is CASSEGRPQETQYF.

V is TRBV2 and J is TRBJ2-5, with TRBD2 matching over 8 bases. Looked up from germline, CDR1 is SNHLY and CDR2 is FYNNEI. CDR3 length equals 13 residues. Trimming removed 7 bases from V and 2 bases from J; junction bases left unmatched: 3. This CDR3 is CASNPGGQETQYF. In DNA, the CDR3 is TGTGCCAGCAATCCGGGGGGGCAAGAGACCCAGTACTTC.

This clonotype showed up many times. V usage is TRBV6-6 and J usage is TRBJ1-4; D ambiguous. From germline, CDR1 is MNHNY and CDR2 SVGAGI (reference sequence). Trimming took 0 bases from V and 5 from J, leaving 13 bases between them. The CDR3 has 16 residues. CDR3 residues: CASSYSEVRKNEKLFF. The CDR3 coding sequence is TGTGCCAGCAGTTACTCCGAGGTCAGGAAAAATGAAAAACTGTTTTTT.

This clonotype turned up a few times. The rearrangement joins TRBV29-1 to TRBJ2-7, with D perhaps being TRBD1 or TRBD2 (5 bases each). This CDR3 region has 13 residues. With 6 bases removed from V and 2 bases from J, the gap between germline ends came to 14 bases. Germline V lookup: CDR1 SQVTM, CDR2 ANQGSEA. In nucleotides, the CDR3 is TGCAGCGTATTGGAGACAGCGGCCTACGAGCAGTACTTC. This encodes CSVLETAAYEQYF.

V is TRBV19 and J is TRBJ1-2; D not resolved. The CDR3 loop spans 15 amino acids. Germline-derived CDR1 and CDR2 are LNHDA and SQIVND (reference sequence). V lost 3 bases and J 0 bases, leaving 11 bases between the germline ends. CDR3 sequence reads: CASSMGRFSNYGYTF. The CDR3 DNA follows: TGTGCCAGTAGTATGGGCAGGTTCTCTAACTATGGCTACACCTTC.

As DNA, the CDR3 is TGCGCCAGCAGCCAGGTATGGGGTACCACTGAAGCTTTCTTT. This codes for CASSQVWGTTEAFF. The gene calls are TRBV4-1 and TRBJ1-1; no reliable D call. CDR1 MGHRA and CDR2 YSYEKL come from the germline V gene. The CDR3 spans 14 residues. V lost 3 bases, J lost 4 bases, and 12 bases lay in between.

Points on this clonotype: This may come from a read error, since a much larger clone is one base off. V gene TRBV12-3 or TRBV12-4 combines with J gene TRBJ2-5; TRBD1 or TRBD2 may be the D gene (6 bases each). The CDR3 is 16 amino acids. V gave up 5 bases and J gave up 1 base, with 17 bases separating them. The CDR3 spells CASSVTSRGLQETQYF. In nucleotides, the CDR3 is TGTGCCAGCAGTGTAACTAGCAGGGGACTCCAAGAGACCCAGTACTTC.

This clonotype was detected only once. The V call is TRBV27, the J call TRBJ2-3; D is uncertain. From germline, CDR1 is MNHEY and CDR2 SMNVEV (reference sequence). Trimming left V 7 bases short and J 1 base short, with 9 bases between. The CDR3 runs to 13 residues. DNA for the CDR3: TGTGCCAGCACCCCCCTCGGCACAGATACGCAGTATTTT. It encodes CASTPLGTDTQYF.